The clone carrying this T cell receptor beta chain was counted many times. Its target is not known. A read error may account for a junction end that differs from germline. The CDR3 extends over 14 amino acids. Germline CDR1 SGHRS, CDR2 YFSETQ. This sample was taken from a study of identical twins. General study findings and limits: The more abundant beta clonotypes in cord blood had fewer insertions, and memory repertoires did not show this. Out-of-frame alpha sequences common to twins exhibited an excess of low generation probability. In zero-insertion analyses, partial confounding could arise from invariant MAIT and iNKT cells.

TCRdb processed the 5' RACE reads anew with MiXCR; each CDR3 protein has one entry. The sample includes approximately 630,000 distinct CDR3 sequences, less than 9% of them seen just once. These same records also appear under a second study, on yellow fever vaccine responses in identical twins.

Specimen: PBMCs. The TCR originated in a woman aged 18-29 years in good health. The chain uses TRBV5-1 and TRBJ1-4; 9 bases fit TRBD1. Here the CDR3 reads CASSLTGGNEKLFF. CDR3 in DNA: TGTGCCAGCAGCTTGACAGGGGGAAATGAAAAACTGTTTTTT.